This T cell receptor beta chain was identified in a study of blood T cell repertoires in COVID-19. Study as a whole: The study drew acute and convalescent COVID-19 samples from the United States, Italy and Spain. Nucleic acid was either cDNA or gDNA, and it came from T cells, B-cell-depleted T cells, or PBMCs.

Enrollment of patients from Seattle took place during active infection, with longitudinal follow-up. Study processing details: Amplified reference gene primers provided the basis for estimating nucleated cell counts. TCRdb's copy holds only in-frame clones and misses some; the assay was immunoSEQ multiplex PCR. V, J and clone size were drawn from that table, and D and trimming were deduced from the DNA. The sample lists 150,000 to 200,000 clones, around 84% occurring once. Germline V gives CDR1 SGHRS, CDR2 YFSETQ. The CDR3 has 21 residues. Trimming cost V 0 bases and J 2 bases; bases outside gene matches: 21.

Material: peripheral blood. This chain connects TRBV5-1 to TRBJ1-1; the match to TRBD1 covers 8 bases. This clonotype was obtained from a woman in her 70s with COVID-19, enrolled during active disease. The CDR3 DNA reads as TGCGCCAGCAGCTTGGTGAGGAACACCAGGACAGGGCGGGAGAGAAACACTGAAGCTTTCTTT. Translating it yields CASSLVRNTRTGRERNTEAFF.